One sample yielded the 25 T cell receptor beta chains listed below, sequenced in a study of T cells in Graves' hyperthyroidism and ophthalmopathy. The CDR3 regions of TCR beta were amplified from RNA transcripts. RT-PCR in the first round (using the HTBI primer set) targeted the TCR CDR3. TCRdb re-called the multiplex PCR reads through MiXCR, storing one row per CDR3 protein. This sample carries 94,000 or so distinct CDR3 sequences, roughly 56% of them seen once, and the ten largest clones take roughly 26%. The sample was blood. The receptors were gathered from a woman aged 35 to 49 with Graves' hyperthyroidism.

This clonotype was seen only once. This chain links TRBV20-1 with TRBJ1-1; TRBD1 might be the D (6 bases). CDR1 is DFQATT, CDR2 SNEGSKA, per germline (reference sequence). The CDR3 is 13 residues long. Between the trimmed V and J ends, which lost 5 bases and 4 bases, there was a span of 14 bases. Written as DNA, the CDR3 is TGCAGTGCTCCCCGAGGGGGGCCCACTGAAGCTTTCTTT. Encoded protein: CSAPRGGPTEAFF.

The chain recombines TRBV2 with TRBJ1-4, with D unclear. Between the trimmed V and J ends, which lost 6 bases and 8 bases, there was a span of 10 bases. The CDR3 covers 12 residues. Looked up from germline, CDR1 is SNHLY and CDR2 is FYNNEI. DNA of the CDR3: TGTGCCAGCAGCGCCGGGGAGGAAAAACTGTTTTTT. Residues: CASSAGEEKLFF.

Sample share makes this clonotype medium-sized. The CDR3 protein is CASSLEALEEKLFF. The CDR3 nucleotides are TGTGCCAGCAGCTTAGAGGCTCTAGAAGAAAAACTGTTTTTT. The rearrangement joins TRBV7-9 to TRBJ1-4; D ambiguous. Germline V gives CDR1 SEHNR, CDR2 FQNEAQ (reference sequence). CDR3 size: 14 residues. V was pared by 1 base and J by 8 bases, with 11 bases between. The whole variable domain, remainder taken from reference TRBV7-9 and TRBJ1-4, is DTGVSQNPRHKITKRGQNVTFRCDPISEHNRLYWYRQTLGQGPEFLTYFQNEAQLEKSRLLSDRFSAERPKGSFSTLEIQRTEQGDSAMYLCASSLEALEEKLFFGSGTQLSVL.

In the case of this clonotype: A read error may explain this, as a much larger clone is one base away. The V gene is TRBV6-2 or TRBV6-3, the J gene TRBJ1-2; no firm D call. This CDR3 contains 13 residues. Germline V gene data show CDR1 as MNHEY and CDR2 as SVGEGT. CDR3 DNA sequence: TGTGCCAGCAGTTACTCCCCGAACTATGGCTGCACCTTC. This translates into CASSYSPNYGCTF.

The genes are TRBV7-3 and TRBJ2-6, with TRBD1 matching over 9 bases. The germline V gene has CDR1 SGHTA and CDR2 FQGTGA. With V trimmed by 4 bases and J by 3 bases, 4 bases remained unmatched. The CDR3 has 16 amino acids. CDR3 in DNA: TGTGCCAGCAGCTCGACAGGGGGAGGTGGGGCCAACGTCCTGACTTTC. It is translated as CASSSTGGGGANVLTF.

This clonotype was observed at least ten times. V gene TRBV15 combines with J gene TRBJ2-7; the D is unclear. Deletions cut 0 bases from V and 2 bases from J, with 8 bases between. Per germline, CDR1 LNHNV and CDR2 YYDKDF (reference sequence). This CDR3 spans 14 amino acids. The CDR3 loop is CATSREGLPYEQYF. CDR3 DNA: TGTGCCACCAGCAGAGAGGGGTTACCCTACGAGCAGTACTTC.

The chain carries TRBV7-2 and TRBJ1-5, with a weak D call TRBD1 (5 bases). V lost 5 bases and J 11 bases, leaving 22 bases between the germline ends. CDR1 SGHTA and CDR2 FQGNSA come from the germline V gene. The CDR3 contains 15 residues. The CDR3 here is CASSRGLADQETQHF. CDR3 in DNA: TGTGCCAGCAGCCGGGGACTAGCGGACCAAGAGACCCAGCATTTT. Looking up the rest from reference TRBV7-2 and TRBJ1-5 gives the full variable domain: GAGVSQSPSNKVTEKGKDVELRCDPISGHTALYWYRQSLGQGLEFLIYFQGNSAPDKSGLPSDRFSAERTGGSVSTLTIQRTQQEDSAVYLCASSRGLADQETQHFGDGTRLSIL.

The chain joins TRBV10-3 to TRBJ2-7, with 8 positions matching TRBD2. The V gene end was trimmed by 8 bases and the J gene end by 6 bases; junction bases not matched to a gene: 9. The germline V gene has CDR1 ENHRY and CDR2 SYGVKD. The CDR3 has 13 amino acids. The CDR3 nucleotides are TGTGCCATCGGGCAAGCGGGAGTTCGCGAGCAGTACTTC. It codes for CAIGQAGVREQYF.

This chain joins TRBV5-6 and TRBJ2-5; 8 bases are a match to TRBD1. Germline assignment: CDR1 SGHDT and CDR2 YYEEEE. J gave up 4 bases and V 0 bases, and 5 bases lay outside the gene matches. The CDR3 is 15 residues long. The chain's CDR3 is CASSLGTGRGETQYF. As DNA, the CDR3 is TGTGCCAGCAGCTTGGGGACAGGGCGAGGAGAGACCCAGTACTTC.

V and J are TRBV20-1 and TRBJ1-5; D is undetermined. CDR1 DFQATT and CDR2 SNEGSKA come from the germline V gene (reference sequence). This CDR3 is 13 amino acids long. DNA of the CDR3: TGCAGACGAGACACCGATAGCAATCAGCCCCAGCATTTT. It codes for CRRDTDSNQPQHF.

This chain links TRBV2 with TRBJ1-4; 7 bases agree with TRBD1. The CDR3 length is 15 residues. The ends lost 3 bases at V and 8 bases at J; junction bases unmatched: 9. Per germline, CDR1 SNHLY and CDR2 FYNNEI. The CDR3, as DNA: TGTGCCAGCAGTGAGTTCGGGACAGCGGACGAAAAACTGTTTTTT. It translates to CASSEFGTADEKLFF.

V and J are TRBV7-9 and TRBJ2-3, with TRBD2 identical over 9 bases. V was clipped by 6 bases and J by 1 base; unmatched bases: 8. CDR3 size: 16 residues. The germline CDR1 and CDR2 sequences are SEHNR and FQNEAQ (reference sequence). The CDR3 sequence: CASSYLAGRGTDTQYF. DNA of the CDR3: TGTGCCAGCAGTTACCTAGCGGGAAGGGGCACAGATACGCAGTATTTT.

The rearrangement joins TRBV7-9 to TRBJ2-7; maybe TRBD1 (5 bases). CDR3 size: 14 residues. Germline V gives CDR1 SEHNR, CDR2 FQNEAQ (reference sequence). Trimming cost V 6 bases and J 7 bases, with 19 bases left between them. Written as DNA, the CDR3 is TGTGCCAGCAGGCGGACAACCGAGGTTGGGGAGCAGTACTTC. It codes for CASRRTTEVGEQYF.

Ten or more counts support this clonotype. The rearrangement links TRBV25-1 to TRBJ2-7, with 8 bases lining up with TRBD2. Germline values: CDR1 MGHDK, CDR2 SYGVNS. V gave up 5 bases and J gave up 3 bases; unmatched junction bases: 12. This CDR3 contains 16 residues. This CDR3 is CASSPVSGMGIYEQYF. Written as DNA, the CDR3 is TGTGCCAGCAGTCCCGTTAGCGGGATGGGGATCTACGAGCAGTACTTC.

A single count supports this clonotype. The V call is TRBV5-4, the J call TRBJ2-7; TRBD1 matches at 9 bases. Germline V lookup: CDR1 SGHNT, CDR2 YYREEE (reference sequence). J gave up 2 bases and V 1 base, and 7 bases lay outside the gene matches. This CDR3 spans 16 amino acids. CDR3 region: CASSLTGGAFAYEQYF. The CDR3 bases are TGTGCCAGCAGCTTGACAGGGGGCGCGTTTGCCTACGAGCAGTACTTC.

This clonotype was counted a single time. This chain joins TRBV2 and TRBJ2-7, with 9 positions matching TRBD1. Trimming took 4 bases from V and 5 from J; bases not matched to a gene: 6. The CDR3 length is 14 residues. In germline, CDR1 is SNHLY, CDR2 FYNNEI. The CDR3 DNA reads as TGTGCCAGCAGTGCCGGGACAGGGTCCCACGAGCAGTACTTC. The encoded protein is CASSAGTGSHEQYF.

A word on this clonotype: A much larger clone is a single base away; this may be a read error. The V and J genes are TRBV25-1 and TRBJ1-5; the D gene is possibly TRBD1 (5 bases). Germline-derived CDR1 and CDR2 are MGHDK and SYGVNS. V lost 11 bases and J lost 6, with 23 bases in between. This CDR3 contains 15 residues. The CDR3 is CAGKEEGVWGQPQHF. In nucleotides, the CDR3 is TGTGCCGGCAAGGAGGAAGGGGTATGGGGTCAGCCCCAGCATTTT.

This clonotype appeared many times. The chain uses TRBV15 and TRBJ2-6; 7 nucleotides agree with TRBD1. CDR3 length: 17 amino acids. Germline V CDR1 and CDR2: LNHNV, YYDKDF (reference sequence). The V and J ends lost 0 bases and 2 bases, in that order; junction bases with no gene match: 4. CDR3 DNA sequence: TGTGCCACCAGCAGAGATTGGCAGGGGGCTGGGGCCAACGTCCTGACTTTC. Its translation is CATSRDWQGAGANVLTF.

V and J are TRBV9 and TRBJ2-5; TRBD2 aligns across 7 bases. Germline CDR1 SGDLS, CDR2 YYNGEE. V shed 5 bases and J 2 bases; nucleotides not matched to a gene: 9. The CDR3 contains 15 residues. The CDR3, as DNA: TGTGCCAGCAGTCCCTGGGGGGGAGATCAAGAGACCCAGTACTTC. Translated: CASSPWGGDQETQYF.

The chain carries TRBV24-1 and TRBJ1-3, with TRBD1 matching 10 bases. V dropped 3 bases and J dropped 10; count of bases not matched to a gene: 8. The CDR3 is 15 residues long. From germline, CDR1 is KGHDR and CDR2 SFDVKD. CDR3 DNA sequence: TGTGCCACCAGTGATCCTAGGACAGGGGGTGAGACCATATATTTT. This sequence encodes CATSDPRTGGETIYF.

The chain employs TRBV5-1 and TRBJ2-6; D is undetermined. Trimming took off 5 bases at V and 4 bases at J, with 10 bases between the two ends. Per germline, CDR1 SGHRS and CDR2 YFSETQ. The CDR3 runs 14 residues. The CDR3 coding sequence is TGCGCCAGCAGAAACCCAGAAGGGGCCAACGTCCTGACTTTC. Translated, it gives CASRNPEGANVLTF.

The chain carries TRBV6-5 and TRBJ1-6, with D possibly being TRBD1 (6 bases). Per germline, CDR1 MNHEY and CDR2 SVGAGI. V shed 8 bases and J shed 9 bases, with 17 bases lying between them. CDR3 size: 14 residues. CDR3 DNA sequence: TGTGCCAGCTCACCCGACAGGAGGGGTTCACCCCTCCACTTT. Amino acids: CASSPDRRGSPLHF.

The V call is TRBV2, the J call TRBJ1-5, with D possibly TRBD1 on 5 matching bases. Germline CDR1 and CDR2: SNHLY and FYNNEI. V lost 5 bases and J lost 1, with 18 bases in between. The CDR3 runs to 17 residues. CDR3 in amino acids: CASSSEGAGWSNQPQHF. CDR3 coding DNA: TGTGCCAGCAGTTCTGAAGGGGCGGGGTGGAGCAATCAGCCCCAGCATTTT. The full variable domain, rest sourced from reference TRBV2 and TRBJ1-5, is EPEVTQTPSHQVTQMGQEVILRCVPISNHLYFYWYRQILGQKVEFLVSFYNNEISEKSEIFDDQFSVERPDGSNFTLKIRSTKLEDSAMYFCASSSEGAGWSNQPQHFGDGTRLSIL.

The chain recombines TRBV25-1 with TRBJ1-2; D might be TRBD1 (6 bases). CDR1 MGHDK and CDR2 SYGVNS come from the germline V gene. Trimming cost V 8 bases and J 8 bases, with 15 bases left between them. This CDR3 is built from 12 residues. In DNA, the CDR3 is TGTGCCAGCTTAACAGGGATGGACGGCTACACCTTC. Translation gives CASLTGMDGYTF.

Ten or more counts support this clonotype. This chain joins TRBV6-5 and TRBJ1-3; no definite D call. Germline V gene data show CDR1 as MNHEY and CDR2 as SVGAGI. The CDR3 extends over 12 amino acids. Between the trimmed V and J ends, which lost 9 bases and 4 bases, there was a span of 10 bases. CDR3 DNA: TGTGCCAGTACCTTACAAGGAAACACCATATATTTT. It encodes CASTLQGNTIYF.